This TCR beta chain was profiled in a study of CXCR3-negative and CXCR3-positive naive CD8 T cells. Study findings and constraints: Greater hydrophobicity was found in TRB CDR3s of CXCR3-positive naive cells than of CXCR3-negative naive cells.

UMI-labeled 5' RACE TRB cDNA libraries were prepared from the cells. From the 5' RACE reads, TCRdb lists one entry per CDR3 protein and no DNA. The sample holds about 7,000 distinct CDR3 sequences. As regards this clonotype: Its specificity is not known.

The CDR3 runs to 15 residues. CDR1 and CDR2 from the germline V gene are SGHRS and YFSETQ. This sequence originates from a human donor in good health. Some clones in this sample may be carry-over from other donors' samples. The chain employs TRBV5-1 and TRBJ2-5; no DNA is available, so the TRBD1 call from TCRdb remains unchecked. Sequenced input: naive CXCR3+ CD8+ T cells from blood. Subset: CD45RO-CCR7+CD27+CD95- naive CD8+ T cells expressing CXCR3 (TNR3+). CDR3: CASSLSGTGEETQYF.